This T cell receptor (beta chain) was sequenced in a study of T cell repertoires in cytomegalovirus infection. This clonotype was seen ten or more times. The antigen is undetermined. TCRdb reprocessed the reads via MiXCR and lists one record per CDR3 protein. Seen here are 110,000 to 150,000 distinct CDR3 sequences, around 30% observed once, and the top ten hold about 52%. The CDR3 is 15 amino acids. Trimming shortened V by 2 bases and J by 3 bases, and 11 bases separated the two germline ends. The germline gives CDR1 SGHAT, CDR2 FQNNGV. Study results and limitations: CMV-specific TCR beta clonotypes restricted by HLA-C were the ones dominating the ex vivo response. Identification of carriers of CMV plus the relevant HLA was achieved through cumulative public TCR beta family frequency.

This material consisted of CD8+ T cells from cultured PBMCs, taken from culture after CMV antigen stimulation. The sequence was collected from a human donor in good health (CMV status not recorded). Some clones in this sample may be carry-over from other donors' samples. The rearrangement uses TRBV11-2 and TRBJ2-1; D unclear. The CDR3, as DNA: TGTGCCAGCAGCTTATCCCCGAGTAACTACAATGAGCAGTTCTTC. This codes for CASSLSPSNYNEQFF.